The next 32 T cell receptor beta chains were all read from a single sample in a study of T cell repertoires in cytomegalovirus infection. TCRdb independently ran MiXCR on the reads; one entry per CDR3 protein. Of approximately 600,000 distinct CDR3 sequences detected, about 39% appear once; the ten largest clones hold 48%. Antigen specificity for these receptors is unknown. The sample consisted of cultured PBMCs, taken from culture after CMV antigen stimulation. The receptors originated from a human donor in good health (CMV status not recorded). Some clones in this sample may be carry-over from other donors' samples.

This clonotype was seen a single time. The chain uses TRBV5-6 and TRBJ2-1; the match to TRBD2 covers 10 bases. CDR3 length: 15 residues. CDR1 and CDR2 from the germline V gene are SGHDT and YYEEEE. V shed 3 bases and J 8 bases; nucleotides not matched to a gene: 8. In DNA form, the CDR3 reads TGTGCCAGCAGCTCCCGACTAGCGGGCCTCTATGAGCAGTTCTTC. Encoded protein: CASSSRLAGLYEQFF.

The CDR3 protein is CASSQGIGFNEKLFF. CDR3 DNA sequence: TGTGCCAGCAGCCAAGGGATAGGGTTTAATGAAAAACTGTTTTTT. The rearrangement links TRBV14 to TRBJ1-4; D is ambiguous. V was trimmed by 1 base and J by 4 bases, leaving 10 bases between them. The CDR3 length is 15 residues. CDR1 and CDR2 from the germline V gene are SGHDN and FVKESK.

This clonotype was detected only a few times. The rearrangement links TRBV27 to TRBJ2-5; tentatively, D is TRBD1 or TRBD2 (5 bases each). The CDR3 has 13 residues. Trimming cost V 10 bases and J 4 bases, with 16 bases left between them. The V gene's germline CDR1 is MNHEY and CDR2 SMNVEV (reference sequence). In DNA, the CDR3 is TGTGCCACCGGAGAGGGGTGGGGAGAGACCCAGTACTTC. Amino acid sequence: CATGEGWGETQYF.

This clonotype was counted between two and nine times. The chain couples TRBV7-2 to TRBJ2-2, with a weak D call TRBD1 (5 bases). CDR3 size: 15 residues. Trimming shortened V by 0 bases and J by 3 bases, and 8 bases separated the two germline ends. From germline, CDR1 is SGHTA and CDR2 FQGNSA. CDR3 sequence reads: CASSLAVGHTGELFF. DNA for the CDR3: TGTGCCAGCAGCTTAGCGGTGGGGCACACCGGGGAGCTGTTTTTT.

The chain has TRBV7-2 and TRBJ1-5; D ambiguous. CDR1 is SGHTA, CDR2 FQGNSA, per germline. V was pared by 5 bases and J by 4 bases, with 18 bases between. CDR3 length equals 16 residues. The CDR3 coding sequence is TGTGCCAGCAGCCTCCTGGGCCTAACCCCTAATCAGCCCCAGCATTTT. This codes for CASSLLGLTPNQPQHF.

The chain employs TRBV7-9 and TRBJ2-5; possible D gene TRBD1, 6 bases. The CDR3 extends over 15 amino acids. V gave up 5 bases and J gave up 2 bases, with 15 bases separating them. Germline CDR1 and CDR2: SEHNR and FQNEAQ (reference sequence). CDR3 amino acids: CASSLDGTLQETQYF. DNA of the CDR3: TGTGCCAGCAGCCTAGACGGGACACTTCAAGAGACCCAGTACTTC.

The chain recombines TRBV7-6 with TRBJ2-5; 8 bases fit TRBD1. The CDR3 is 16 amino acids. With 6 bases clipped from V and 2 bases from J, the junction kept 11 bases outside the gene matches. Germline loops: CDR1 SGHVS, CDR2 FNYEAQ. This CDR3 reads CASSQDRESGQETQYF. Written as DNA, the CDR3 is TGTGCCAGCAGTCAGGACAGGGAGAGTGGACAAGAGACCCAGTACTTC.

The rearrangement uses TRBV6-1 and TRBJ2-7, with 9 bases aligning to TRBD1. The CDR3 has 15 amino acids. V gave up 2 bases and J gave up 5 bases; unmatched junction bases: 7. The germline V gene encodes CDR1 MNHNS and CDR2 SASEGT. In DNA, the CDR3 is TGTGCCAGCAGTGAATTCTACAGGGGGCTGCACGAGCAGTACTTC. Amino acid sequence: CASSEFYRGLHEQYF.

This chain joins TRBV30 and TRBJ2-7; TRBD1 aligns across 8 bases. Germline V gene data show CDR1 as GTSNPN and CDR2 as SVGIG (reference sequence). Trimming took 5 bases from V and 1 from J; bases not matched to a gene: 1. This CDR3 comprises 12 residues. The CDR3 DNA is TGTGCCTGGGGACAGGGTTCCTACGAGCAGTACTTC. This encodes CAWGQGSYEQYF.

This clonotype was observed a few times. The CDR3 here is CASSTNRLSTDTQYF. Written as DNA, the CDR3 is TGTGCCAGCAGCACGAACAGGCTGAGCACAGATACGCAGTATTTT. The chain employs TRBV7-8 and TRBJ2-3, with D possibly matching TRBD1 (5 bases). Germline loops: CDR1 SGHVS, CDR2 FQNEAQ. Trimming cost V 5 bases and J 0 bases, with 12 bases left between them. The CDR3 consists of 15 residues.

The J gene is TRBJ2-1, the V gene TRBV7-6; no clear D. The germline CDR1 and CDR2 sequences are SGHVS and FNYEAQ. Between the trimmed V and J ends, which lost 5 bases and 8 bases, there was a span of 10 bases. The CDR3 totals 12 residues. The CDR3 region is CASSTDDDEQFF. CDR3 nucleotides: TGTGCCAGCAGCACCGACGATGATGAGCAGTTCTTC.

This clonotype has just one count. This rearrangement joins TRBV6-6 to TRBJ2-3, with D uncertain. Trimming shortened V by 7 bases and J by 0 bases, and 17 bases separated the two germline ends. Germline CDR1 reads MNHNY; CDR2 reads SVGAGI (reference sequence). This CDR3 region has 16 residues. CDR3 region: CASTPGWGSSTDTQYF. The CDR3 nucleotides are TGTGCCAGCACCCCAGGCTGGGGATCTAGCACAGATACGCAGTATTTT.

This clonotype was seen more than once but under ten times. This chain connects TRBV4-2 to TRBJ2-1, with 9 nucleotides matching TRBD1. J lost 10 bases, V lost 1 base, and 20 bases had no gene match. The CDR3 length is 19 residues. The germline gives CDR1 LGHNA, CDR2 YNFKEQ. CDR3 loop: CASSQALHSGTGKDREQFF. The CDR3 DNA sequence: TGTGCCAGCAGCCAAGCTCTTCATTCCGGGACAGGGAAGGATAGGGAGCAGTTCTTC.

CDR3 sequence (DNA): TGCAGTGCTAGAGATCAGTCTGGCGAGCAGTACTTC. This gives the protein CSARDQSGEQYF. The chain uses TRBV20-1 and TRBJ2-7; no clear D. This CDR3 contains 12 residues. Germline V gene sequence: CDR1 DFQATT, CDR2 SNEGSKA (reference sequence). Trimming shortened V by 0 bases and J by 6 bases, and 9 bases separated the two germline ends.

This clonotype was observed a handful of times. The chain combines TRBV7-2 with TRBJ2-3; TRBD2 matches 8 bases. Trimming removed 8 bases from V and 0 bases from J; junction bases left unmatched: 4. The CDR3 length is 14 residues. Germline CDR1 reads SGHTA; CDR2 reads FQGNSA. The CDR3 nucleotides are TGTGCCAGCCGACCGGGGGGGAGCACAGATACGCAGTATTTT. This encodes CASRPGGSTDTQYF. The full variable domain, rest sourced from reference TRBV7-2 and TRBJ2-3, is GAGVSQSPSNKVTEKGKDVELRCDPISGHTALYWYRQSLGQGLEFLIYFQGNSAPDKSGLPSDRFSAERTGGSVSTLTIQRTQQEDSAVYLCASRPGGSTDTQYFGPGTRLTVL.

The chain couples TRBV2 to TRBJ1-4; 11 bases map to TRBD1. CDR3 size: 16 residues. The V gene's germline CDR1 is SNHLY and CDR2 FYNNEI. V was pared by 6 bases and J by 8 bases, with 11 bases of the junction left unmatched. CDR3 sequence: CASSPGQGGTREKLFF. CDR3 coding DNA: TGTGCCAGCAGCCCGGGACAGGGGGGCACTAGGGAAAAACTGTTTTTT.

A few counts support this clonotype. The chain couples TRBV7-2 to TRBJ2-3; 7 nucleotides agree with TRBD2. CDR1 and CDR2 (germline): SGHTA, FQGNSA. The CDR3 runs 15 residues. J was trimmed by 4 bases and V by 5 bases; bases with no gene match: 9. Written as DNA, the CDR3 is TGTGCCAGCAGCCCAACTGGCGGGAGTGCAGATACGCAGTATTTT. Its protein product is CASSPTGGSADTQYF.

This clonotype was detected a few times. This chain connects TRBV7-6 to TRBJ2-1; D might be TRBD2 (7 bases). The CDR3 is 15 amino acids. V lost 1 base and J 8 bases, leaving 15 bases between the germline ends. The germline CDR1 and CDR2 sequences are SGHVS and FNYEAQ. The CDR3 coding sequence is TGTGCCAGCAGCTTAGGGGCGGGGGCGGGAGATGAGCAGTTCTTC. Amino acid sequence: CASSLGAGAGDEQFF.

CDR3 DNA: TGTGCCAGCAGCTCAAGAGACAGGGACACTGAAGCTTTCTTT. Translation gives CASSSRDRDTEAFF. The chain is built from TRBV7-2 and TRBJ1-1; TRBD1 aligns across 7 bases. The CDR3 has 14 residues. V dropped 4 bases and J dropped 3; count of bases not matched to a gene: 5. Germline lookup yields CDR1 SGHTA and CDR2 FQGNSA.

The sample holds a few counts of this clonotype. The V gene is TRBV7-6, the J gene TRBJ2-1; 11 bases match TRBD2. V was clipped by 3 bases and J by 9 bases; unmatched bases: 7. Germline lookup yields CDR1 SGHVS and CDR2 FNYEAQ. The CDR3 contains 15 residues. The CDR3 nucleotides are TGTGCCAGCAGCTTTAGCGGGGGGGCGTTTCTTGAGCAGTTCTTC. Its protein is CASSFSGGAFLEQFF.

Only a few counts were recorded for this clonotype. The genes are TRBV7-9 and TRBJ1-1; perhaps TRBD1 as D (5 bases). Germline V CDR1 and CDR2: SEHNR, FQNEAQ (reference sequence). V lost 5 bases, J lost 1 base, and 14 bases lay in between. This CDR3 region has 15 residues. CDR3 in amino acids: CASSPKGRENTEAFF. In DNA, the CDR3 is TGTGCCAGCAGCCCCAAGGGGCGGGAGAACACTGAAGCTTTCTTT.

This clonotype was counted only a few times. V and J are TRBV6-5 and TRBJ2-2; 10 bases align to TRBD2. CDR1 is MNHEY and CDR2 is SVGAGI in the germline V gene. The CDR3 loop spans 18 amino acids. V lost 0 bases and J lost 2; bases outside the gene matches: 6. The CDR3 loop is CASSYSSLAGVNTGELFF. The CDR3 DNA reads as TGTGCCAGCAGTTACTCGTCGCTAGCGGGAGTTAACACCGGGGAGCTGTTTTTT.

This chain's CDR3 is CASSQAPGQQNEKLFF. The CDR3 nucleotides read TGCGCCAGCAGCCAAGCTCCGGGACAGCAAAATGAAAAACTGTTTTTT. The chain is built from TRBV4-3 and TRBJ1-4; 7 bases are a match to TRBD1. The junction had 7 bases not matched to a gene; V was cut back by 1 base and J by 5 bases. The CDR3 extends over 16 amino acids. CDR1 is LGHNA and CDR2 is YSLEER in the germline V gene.

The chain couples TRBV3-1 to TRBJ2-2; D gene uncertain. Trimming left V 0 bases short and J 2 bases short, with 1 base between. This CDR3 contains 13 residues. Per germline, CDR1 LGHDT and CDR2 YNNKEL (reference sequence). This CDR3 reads CASSQDNTGELFF. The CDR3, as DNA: TGTGCCAGCAGCCAAGACAACACCGGGGAGCTGTTTTTT.

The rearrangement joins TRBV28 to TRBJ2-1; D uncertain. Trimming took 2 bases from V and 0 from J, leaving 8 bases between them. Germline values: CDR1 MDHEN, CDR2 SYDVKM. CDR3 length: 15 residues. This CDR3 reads CASSLDPSSYNEQFF. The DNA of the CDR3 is TGTGCCAGCAGTTTAGACCCCAGCTCCTACAATGAGCAGTTCTTC. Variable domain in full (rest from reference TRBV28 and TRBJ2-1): DVKVTQSSRYLVKRTGEKVFLECVQDMDHENMFWYRQDPGLGLRLIYFSYDVKMKEKGDIPEGYSVSREKKERFSLILESASTNQTSMYLCASSLDPSSYNEQFFGPGTRLTVL.

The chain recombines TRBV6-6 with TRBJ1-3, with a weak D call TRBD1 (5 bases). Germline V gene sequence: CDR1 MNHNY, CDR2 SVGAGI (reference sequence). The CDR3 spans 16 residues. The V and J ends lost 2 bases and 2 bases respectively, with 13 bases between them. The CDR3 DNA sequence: TGTGCCAGCAGTTACAACGGGGGAGAGGCTGGAAACACCATATATTTT. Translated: CASSYNGGEAGNTIYF.

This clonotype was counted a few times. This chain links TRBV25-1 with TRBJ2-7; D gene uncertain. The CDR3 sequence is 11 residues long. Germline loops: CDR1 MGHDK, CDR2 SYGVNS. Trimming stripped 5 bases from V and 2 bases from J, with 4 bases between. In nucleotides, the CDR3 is TGTGCCAGCAGTACGACCTACGAGCAGTACTTC. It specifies CASSTTYEQYF.

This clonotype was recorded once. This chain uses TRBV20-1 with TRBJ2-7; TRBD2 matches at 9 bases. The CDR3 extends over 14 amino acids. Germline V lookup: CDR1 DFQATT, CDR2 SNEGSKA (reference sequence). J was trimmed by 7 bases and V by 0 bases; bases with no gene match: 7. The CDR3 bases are TGCAGTGCTAGAGATAGCGGGAGCGGAGGGGAGCAGTACTTC. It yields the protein CSARDSGSGGEQYF.

The CDR3 DNA is TGCAGTGCTAGAGATTTATCCGGGAGCTCCTACAATGAGCAGTTCTTC. It encodes CSARDLSGSSYNEQFF. The rearrangement uses TRBV20-1 and TRBJ2-1; D possibly corresponds to TRBD2 (6 bases). The V end was cut by 0 bases, the J end by 0 bases, with 12 bases between. Germline values: CDR1 DFQATT, CDR2 SNEGSKA (reference sequence). CDR3 size: 16 residues.

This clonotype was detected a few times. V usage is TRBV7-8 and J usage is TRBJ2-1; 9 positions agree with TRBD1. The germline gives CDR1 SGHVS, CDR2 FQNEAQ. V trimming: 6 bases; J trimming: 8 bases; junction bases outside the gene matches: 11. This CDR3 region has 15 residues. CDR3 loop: CASRSGTGIIDEQFF. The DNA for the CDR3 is TGTGCCAGCAGATCCGGGACAGGGATCATCGATGAGCAGTTCTTC.

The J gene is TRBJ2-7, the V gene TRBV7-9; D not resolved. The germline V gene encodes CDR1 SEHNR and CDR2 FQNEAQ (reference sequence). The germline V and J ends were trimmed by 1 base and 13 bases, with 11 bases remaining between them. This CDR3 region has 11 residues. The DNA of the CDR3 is TGTGCCAGCAGCTTAGACCGCACTGCATACTTC. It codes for CASSLDRTAYF. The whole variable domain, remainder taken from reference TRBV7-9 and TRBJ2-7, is DTGVSQNPRHKITKRGQNVTFRCDPISEHNRLYWYRQTLGQGPEFLTYFQNEAQLEKSRLLSDRFSAERPKGSFSTLEIQRTEQGDSAMYLCASSLDRTAYFGPGTRLTVT.

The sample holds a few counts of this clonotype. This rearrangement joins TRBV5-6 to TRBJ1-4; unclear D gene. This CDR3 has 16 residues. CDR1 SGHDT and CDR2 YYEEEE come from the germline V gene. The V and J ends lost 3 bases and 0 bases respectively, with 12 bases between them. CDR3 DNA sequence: TGTGCCAGCAGCTGGAACCGGGGTGCAACTAATGAAAAACTGTTTTTT. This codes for CASSWNRGATNEKLFF. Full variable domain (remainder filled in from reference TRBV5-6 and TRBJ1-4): DAGVTQSPTHLIKTRGQQVTLRCSPKSGHDTVSWYQQALGQGPQFIFQYYEEEERQRGNFPDRFSGHQFPNYSSELNVNALLLGDSALYLCASSWNRGATNEKLFFGSGTQLSVL.